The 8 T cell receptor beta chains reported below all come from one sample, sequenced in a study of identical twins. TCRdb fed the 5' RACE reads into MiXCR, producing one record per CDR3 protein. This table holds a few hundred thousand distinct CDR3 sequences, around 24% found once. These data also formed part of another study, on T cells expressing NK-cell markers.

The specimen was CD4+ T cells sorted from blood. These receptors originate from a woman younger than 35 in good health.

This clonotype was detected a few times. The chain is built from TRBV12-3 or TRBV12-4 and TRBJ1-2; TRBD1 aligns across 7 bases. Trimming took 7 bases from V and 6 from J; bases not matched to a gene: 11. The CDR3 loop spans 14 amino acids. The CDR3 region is CASTQRGQRNGYTF. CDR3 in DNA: TGTGCCAGCACCCAGCGGGGACAGAGAAATGGCTACACCTTC.

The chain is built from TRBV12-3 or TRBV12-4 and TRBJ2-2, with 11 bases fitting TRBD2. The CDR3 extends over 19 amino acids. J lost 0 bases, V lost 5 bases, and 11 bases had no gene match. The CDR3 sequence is CASSLQMGLAVPNTGELFF. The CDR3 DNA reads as TGTGCCAGCAGTCTGCAGATGGGACTAGCGGTACCGAACACCGGGGAGCTGTTTTTT.

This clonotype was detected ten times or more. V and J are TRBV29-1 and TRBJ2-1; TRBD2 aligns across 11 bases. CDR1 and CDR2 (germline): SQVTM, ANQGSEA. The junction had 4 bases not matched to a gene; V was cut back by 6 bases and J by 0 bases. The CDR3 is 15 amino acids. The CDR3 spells CSVGTSGSSYNEQFF. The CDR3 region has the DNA TGCAGCGTGGGGACTAGCGGTAGCTCCTACAATGAGCAGTTCTTC.

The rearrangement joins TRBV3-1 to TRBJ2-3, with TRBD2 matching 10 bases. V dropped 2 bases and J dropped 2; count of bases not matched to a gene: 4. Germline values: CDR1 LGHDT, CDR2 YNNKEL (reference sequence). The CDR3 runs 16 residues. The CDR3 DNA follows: TGTGCCAGCAGCCAACTAGCGGGGGTTGCCACAGATACGCAGTATTTT. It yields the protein CASSQLAGVATDTQYF.

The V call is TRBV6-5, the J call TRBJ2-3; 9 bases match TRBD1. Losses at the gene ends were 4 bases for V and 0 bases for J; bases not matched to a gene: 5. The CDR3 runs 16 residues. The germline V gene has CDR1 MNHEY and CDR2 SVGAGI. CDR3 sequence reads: CASSWGTGRSTDTQYF. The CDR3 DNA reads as TGTGCCAGCAGTTGGGGGACAGGGCGTAGCACAGATACGCAGTATTTT.

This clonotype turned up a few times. As DNA, the CDR3 is TGTGCCAGCAGCGTAGCCGGGACTAGCCTTAACACCGGGGAGCTGTTTTTT. Protein: CASSVAGTSLNTGELFF. The chain carries TRBV9 and TRBJ2-2; the match to TRBD2 covers 9 bases. CDR3 length: 17 residues. CDR1 and CDR2 from the germline V gene are SGDLS and YYNGEE. Trimming took 0 bases from V and 2 from J; bases not matched to a gene: 5.

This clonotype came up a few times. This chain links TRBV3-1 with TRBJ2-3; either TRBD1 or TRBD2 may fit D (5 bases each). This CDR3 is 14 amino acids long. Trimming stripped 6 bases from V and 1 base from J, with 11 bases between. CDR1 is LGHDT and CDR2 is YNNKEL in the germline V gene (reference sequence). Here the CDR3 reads CASRPLGRTDTQYF. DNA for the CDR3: TGTGCCAGCAGACCCCTGGGACGCACAGATACGCAGTATTTT.

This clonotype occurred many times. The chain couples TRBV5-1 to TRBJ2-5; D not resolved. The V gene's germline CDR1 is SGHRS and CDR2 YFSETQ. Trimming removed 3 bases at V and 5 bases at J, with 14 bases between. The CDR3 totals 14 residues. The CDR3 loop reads CASSYGTVGETQYF. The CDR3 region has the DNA TGCGCCAGCAGCTATGGTACCGTGGGGGAGACCCAGTACTTC.